What follows are 14 T cell receptor beta chains derived from one specimen sequenced in a study of OX40 agonist ivuxolimab in advanced cancers. Library construction relied on the immunoSEQ multiplex PCR assay. The table comes from immuneACCESS by way of TCRdb, which keeps in-frame sequences with V and J called. Part of the clones is missing from these tables; in studies checked, under half for an unresolved V gene and the rest for unknown reasons. The table for this sample lists 70,000 to 95,000 clones; around 90% of them were counted only once. In total, the top ten clones hold around 0.54% of the sample. The sample in question was CD4+ or CD8+ T cells sorted from blood, obtained in a trial of the OX40 agonist ivuxolimab. These receptors all come from an adult with an advanced solid tumor such as melanoma, head and neck, liver or kidney cancer.

The chain joins TRBV5-6 to TRBJ2-2; D is uncertain. V lost 4 bases, J lost 4 bases, and 11 bases lay in between. The CDR3 extends over 14 amino acids. Germline CDR1 reads SGHDT; CDR2 reads YYEEEE. As DNA, the CDR3 is TGTGCCAGCAGCCAGGTCCCAGTCACCGGGGAGCTGTTTTTT. The encoded protein is CASSQVPVTGELFF.

This rearrangement joins TRBV6-5 to TRBJ1-2, with TRBD1 as a possible D gene (5 bases). The CDR3 consists of 13 residues. Trimming removed 10 bases from V and 2 bases from J, with 14 bases in between. Germline assignment: CDR1 MNHEY and CDR2 SVGAGI. CDR3 nucleotides: TGTGCCACTAAACGACAGTCCAACTATGGCTACACCTTC. Protein: CATKRQSNYGYTF.

This clone has a single count. V usage is TRBV2 and J usage is TRBJ2-5, with 8 bases fitting TRBD1. This CDR3 has 11 residues. Germline lookup yields CDR1 SNHLY and CDR2 FYNNEI. V gave up 10 bases and J gave up 4 bases; unmatched junction bases: 2. DNA of the CDR3: TGTGCCACCAGGGGGCGAGAGACCCAGTACTTC. It is translated as CATRGRETQYF.

The chain carries TRBV19 and TRBJ2-4; 11 positions match TRBD2. J was trimmed by 0 bases and V by 5 bases; bases with no gene match: 6. Germline CDR1 reads LNHDA; CDR2 reads SQIVND (reference sequence). This CDR3 comprises 17 residues. The CDR3 DNA is TGTGCCAGTAGTTTCCGACTAGCGGGACTAGCCAAAAACATTCAGTACTTC. Residues: CASSFRLAGLAKNIQYF.

The chain combines TRBV14 with TRBJ1-3, with D unresolved. Trimming removed 1 base at V and 7 bases at J, with 20 bases between. From germline, CDR1 is SGHDN and CDR2 FVKESK. The CDR3 has 17 amino acids. This CDR3 is CASSQVLSADVRNTIYF. The CDR3 region has the DNA TGTGCCAGCAGCCAAGTATTGTCAGCTGATGTGAGGAACACCATATATTTT.

This rearrangement joins TRBV2 to TRBJ2-3, with D possibly TRBD1 on 5 matching bases. Deletions cut 5 bases from V and 1 base from J, with 10 bases between. Per germline, CDR1 SNHLY and CDR2 FYNNEI. The length of the CDR3 is 14 residues. This CDR3 is CASSWGQGTDTQYF. CDR3 DNA: TGTGCCAGCAGTTGGGGCCAGGGCACAGATACGCAGTATTTT.

This chain links TRBV10-3 with TRBJ2-3; 11 bases are a match to TRBD2. The CDR3 is 17 residues long. Germline CDR1 is ENHRY and CDR2 is SYGVKD. V trimming: 10 bases; J trimming: 1 base; junction bases outside the gene matches: 13. The CDR3 sequence is CATTGTVAGGGTDTQYF. The CDR3 region has the DNA TGTGCCACCACCGGGACAGTAGCGGGAGGGGGCACAGATACGCAGTATTTT.

V gene TRBV10-3 combines with J gene TRBJ2-3, with 11 bases matching TRBD2. The CDR3 contains 15 residues. CDR1 and CDR2 from the germline V gene are ENHRY and SYGVKD. The V segment lost 3 bases and the J segment 4 bases; nucleotides outside the gene matches: 3. CDR3 nucleotide sequence: TGTGCCATCAGTGATAGCGGGAGGGCCGCAGATACGCAGTATTTT. Protein product: CAISDSGRAADTQYF.

CDR3 amino acids: CASSISPQGSSYNSPLHF. The CDR3 coding sequence is TGTGCCAGTAGTATTTCCCCGCAGGGGAGCTCCTATAATTCACCCCTCCACTTT. The gene calls are TRBV19 and TRBJ1-6; TRBD1 is a possible D gene (6 bases). This CDR3 comprises 18 residues. Germline V gene lookup returns CDR1 LNHDA and CDR2 SQIVND (reference sequence). Trimming left V 3 bases short and J 0 bases short, with 15 bases between.

The rearrangement joins TRBV7-3 to TRBJ2-1, with 13 bases fitting TRBD2. The J segment lost 7 bases and the V segment lost 2 bases, leaving 5 bases of the junction unmatched. The CDR3 has 16 residues. Germline V gives CDR1 SGHTA, CDR2 FQGTGA. The CDR3 spells CASSLGGTSGKNEQFF. Here the CDR3 DNA reads TGTGCCAGCAGCTTAGGAGGGACTAGCGGGAAAAATGAGCAGTTCTTC.

The chain uses TRBV12-5 and TRBJ2-7; a possible D gene is TRBD2 (6 bases). The V gene's germline CDR1 is LGHNT and CDR2 FRNRAP. CDR3 length equals 14 residues. V was pared by 6 bases and J by 2 bases, with 14 bases between. The CDR3 loop reads CASGPLREPYEQYF. CDR3 bases: TGTGCTAGTGGCCCCCTCCGGGAGCCCTACGAGCAGTACTTC. Supplemented by reference TRBV12-5 and TRBJ2-7, the full variable domain reads DARVTQTPRHKVTEMGQEVTMRCQPILGHNTVFWYRQTMMQGLELLAYFRNRAPLDDSGMPKDRFSAEMPDATLATLKIQPSEPRDSAVYFCASGPLREPYEQYFGPGTRLTVT.

The chain links TRBV18 to TRBJ2-5, with D possibly being TRBD2 (5 bases). V lost 4 bases and J lost 1, with 10 bases in between. Germline CDR1 reads KGHSH; CDR2 reads LQKENI. This CDR3 contains 14 residues. The CDR3 DNA reads TGTGCCAGCTCACTCGGACTGGGCCAAGAGACCCAGTACTTC. Translated, it gives CASSLGLGQETQYF. Variable domain in full (rest from reference TRBV18 and TRBJ2-5): NAGVMQNPRHLVRRRGQEARLRCSPMKGHSHVYWYRQLPEEGLKFMVYLQKENIIDESGMPKERFSAEFPKEGPSILRIQQVVRGDSAAYFCASSLGLGQETQYFGPGTRLLVL.

CDR3 amino acids: CASSHGQGAAQPQHF. DNA for the CDR3: TGTGCCAGCAGCCACGGACAGGGGGCCGCTCAGCCCCAGCATTTT. The rearrangement uses TRBV16 and TRBJ1-5; the match to TRBD1 covers 11 bases. Trimming took 3 bases from V and 6 from J; bases not matched to a gene: 4. The germline gives CDR1 KGHSY, CDR2 FQNENV. This CDR3 is 15 amino acids long.

The chain joins TRBV29-1 to TRBJ2-1; maybe TRBD2 (6 bases). The CDR3 totals 14 residues. CDR1 is SQVTM and CDR2 is ANQGSEA in the germline V gene. Trimming took off 7 bases at V and 0 bases at J, with 13 bases between the two ends. The DNA of the CDR3 is TGCAGCGCGCGAAAGGGACTCTCCTACAATGAGCAGTTCTTC. It codes for CSARKGLSYNEQFF.